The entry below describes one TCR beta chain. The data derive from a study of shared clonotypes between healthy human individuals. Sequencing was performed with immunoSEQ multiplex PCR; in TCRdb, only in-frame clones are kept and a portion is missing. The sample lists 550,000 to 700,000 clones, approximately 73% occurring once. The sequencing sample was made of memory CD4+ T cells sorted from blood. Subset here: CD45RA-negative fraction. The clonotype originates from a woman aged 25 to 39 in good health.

The CDR3 spells CAINGNAAYEQYF. The CDR3 nucleotides are TGTGCCATCAATGGGAATGCGGCCTACGAGCAGTACTTC. The J gene is TRBJ2-7, the V gene TRBV10-3; no reliable D call. Per germline, CDR1 ENHRY and CDR2 SYGVKD. V was pared by 7 bases and J by 2 bases, with 12 bases between. The CDR3 extends over 13 amino acids.